Below, 29 T cell receptor beta chains from the same sample are listed, as sequenced in a study of Graves' ophthalmopathy and Graves' hyperthyroidism. RNA transcripts provided the template for amplifying TCR beta CDR3 regions. The authors performed first-round RT-PCR with HTBI primers and then a second-round multiplex PCR. TCRdb independently ran MiXCR on the multiplex PCR reads; one entry per CDR3 protein. The sample has hundreds of thousands of distinct CDR3 sequences; about 21% are singletons. The sample taken for sequencing was peripheral blood. These receptors all come from a woman between 18 and 29 years old with stable Graves' hyperthyroidism.

This clonotype was seen many times. The V and J genes are TRBV12-3 or TRBV12-4 and TRBJ2-5, with TRBD2 identical over 13 bases. V dropped 6 bases and J dropped 4; count of bases not matched to a gene: 11. This CDR3 comprises 17 residues. The CDR3 sequence is CASSRGLAGVEGETQYF. CDR3 nucleotides: TGTGCCAGCAGCCGTGGACTAGCGGGAGTGGAAGGAGAGACCCAGTACTTC.

This clonotype was detected ten times or more. The chain couples TRBV27 to TRBJ2-2, with D hard to call. The germline V gene encodes CDR1 MNHEY and CDR2 SMNVEV (reference sequence). The CDR3 has 15 amino acids. The V end was cut by 5 bases, the J end by 6 bases, with 16 bases between. CDR3 sequence reads: CASSQTSPSPGELFF. The CDR3 nucleotides are TGTGCCAGCAGTCAGACATCGCCAAGTCCCGGGGAGCTGTTTTTT.

This rearrangement joins TRBV27 to TRBJ2-7, with 9 bases fitting TRBD2. V lost 5 bases, J lost 2 bases, and 4 bases stayed unmatched. The CDR3 is made up of 14 amino acids. From germline, CDR1 is MNHEY and CDR2 SMNVEV (reference sequence). CDR3 amino acids: CASSRSGGAYEQYF. In nucleotides, the CDR3 is TGTGCCAGCAGTCGTAGCGGGGGAGCCTACGAGCAGTACTTC.

This clonotype was detected ten times or more. The chain combines TRBV28 with TRBJ2-3, with D perhaps matching TRBD1 (5 bases). V lost 10 bases to trimming and J lost 2 bases, with 16 bases between them. Per the germline V gene, CDR1 is MDHEN and CDR2 is SYDVKM. The length of the CDR3 is 14 residues. This CDR3 is CAITGRGHTDTQYF. The CDR3 DNA follows: TGTGCCATCACCGGTAGGGGCCACACAGATACGCAGTATTTT. Together with reference TRBV28 and TRBJ2-3, the CDR3 gives the full variable domain: DVKVTQSSRYLVKRTGEKVFLECVQDMDHENMFWYRQDPGLGLRLIYFSYDVKMKEKGDIPEGYSVSREKKERFSLILESASTNQTSMYLCAITGRGHTDTQYFGPGTRLTVL.

This clonotype came up many times. The genes are TRBV7-8 and TRBJ2-7; D gene ambiguous. CDR3 length: 13 residues. CDR1 SGHVS and CDR2 FQNEAQ come from the germline V gene. V was trimmed by 1 base and J by 1 base, leaving 5 bases between them. This chain's CDR3 is CASSLVHSYEQYF. The CDR3 DNA follows: TGTGCCAGCAGCTTAGTGCATTCCTACGAGCAGTACTTC.

V usage is TRBV19 and J usage is TRBJ1-1, with 7 bases lining up with TRBD1. There are 12 residues in the CDR3. Per germline, CDR1 LNHDA and CDR2 SQIVND (reference sequence). Trimming removed 5 bases from V and 8 bases from J; junction bases left unmatched: 5. Written as DNA, the CDR3 is TGTGCCAGTAGTGAGGGGGCGGCGGAAGCTTTCTTT. This encodes CASSEGAAEAFF.

This clonotype has a count of ten or more. The J gene is TRBJ2-2, the V gene TRBV6-5, with D perhaps assigned TRBD1 or TRBD2 (6 bases each). This CDR3 has 17 residues. The germline V gene has CDR1 MNHEY and CDR2 SVGAGI. The ends were cut back, 4 bases at V and 1 base at J, with 16 bases in the middle. CDR3 DNA sequence: TGTGCCAGCAGTTCTCGGGGGCGACAGCGGAACACCGGGGAGCTGTTTTTT. Its protein is CASSSRGRQRNTGELFF.

At least ten counts were recorded for this clonotype. This rearrangement joins TRBV30 to TRBJ1-2; perhaps TRBD1 as D (5 bases). Germline V gives CDR1 GTSNPN, CDR2 SVGIG (reference sequence). Trimming stripped 1 base from V and 3 bases from J, with 6 bases between. The CDR3 has 12 amino acids. The CDR3 region is CAWSGGDYGYTF. The CDR3 region has the DNA TGTGCCTGGAGTGGGGGGGACTATGGCTACACCTTC.

This clonotype was detected ten times or more. The rearrangement links TRBV9 to TRBJ2-5; 14 nucleotides line up with TRBD2. This CDR3 comprises 16 residues. Germline CDR1 SGDLS, CDR2 YYNGEE. V lost 4 bases, J lost 4 bases, and 6 bases stayed unmatched. This chain's CDR3 is CASSTGLAGVGETQYF. CDR3 nucleotides: TGTGCCAGCAGCACGGGACTAGCGGGAGTTGGAGAGACCCAGTACTTC.

This clonotype was seen more than once but under ten times. V and J are TRBV12-3 or TRBV12-4 and TRBJ1-5; D is undetermined. This CDR3 is built from 18 residues. The V gene lost 2 bases and the J gene lost 5 bases, with 22 bases spanning the gap. This CDR3 is CASSLMIGSEKFDQPQHF. The CDR3 coding sequence is TGTGCCAGCAGTTTAATGATTGGGTCGGAGAAGTTTGATCAGCCCCAGCATTTT.

The table lists this clonotype with many counts. V gene TRBV9 combines with J gene TRBJ2-6, with D unresolved. The CDR3 runs to 15 residues. From germline, CDR1 is SGDLS and CDR2 YYNGEE. Trimming took 3 bases from V and 0 from J, leaving 7 bases between them. The CDR3 spells CASSEHTSGANVLTF. CDR3 bases: TGTGCCAGCAGCGAACACACCTCTGGGGCCAACGTCCTGACTTTC.

The table lists this clonotype with many counts. The chain recombines TRBV7-9 with TRBJ1-1; D is ambiguous. The CDR3 consists of 12 residues. V lost 5 bases, J lost 6 bases, and 10 bases lay in between. Germline-derived CDR1 and CDR2 are SEHNR and FQNEAQ (reference sequence). The CDR3 DNA reads TGTGCCAGCAGCGAGGGTGTAGCTGAAGCTTTCTTT. Its protein product is CASSEGVAEAFF.

This clonotype showed up many times. The gene calls are TRBV29-1 and TRBJ1-1, with a possible D match to TRBD1 (5 bases). The CDR3 has 13 amino acids. Germline CDR1 and CDR2: SQVTM and ANQGSEA. V was trimmed by 4 bases and J by 5 bases, leaving 14 bases between them. DNA of the CDR3: TGCAGCGTTGTAGAGGGACGTGTAACTGAAGCTTTCTTT. It codes for CSVVEGRVTEAFF.

This clonotype was seen at least ten times. This chain joins TRBV7-8 and TRBJ2-5, with 7 positions matching TRBD1. The CDR3 is 15 amino acids. J was trimmed by 0 bases and V by 4 bases; bases with no gene match: 5. Germline CDR1 SGHVS, CDR2 FQNEAQ. The DNA of the CDR3 is TGTGCCAGCAGCTCCAGGGGGTCTTACCAAGAGACCCAGTACTTC. Translating it yields CASSSRGSYQETQYF. The whole variable domain, remainder taken from reference TRBV7-8 and TRBJ2-5, is GAGVSQSPRYKVAKRGQDVALRCDPISGHVSLFWYQQALGQGPEFLTYFQNEAQLDKSGLPSDRFFAERPEGSVSTLKIQRTQQEDSAVYLCASSSRGSYQETQYFGPGTRLLVL.

In its sample, this clonotype was seen many times. J is TRBJ2-4 and V is TRBV20-1; D possibly corresponds to TRBD1 (7 bases). The CDR3 is 13 residues long. Per germline, CDR1 DFQATT and CDR2 SNEGSKA (reference sequence). V dropped 6 bases and J dropped 1 base, with 10 bases sitting between them. The DNA for the CDR3 is TGCAGTGCGTCAGGGGGGGCCAAAAACATTCAGTACTTC. It encodes CSASGGAKNIQYF.

This clonotype was picked up many times. The V gene is TRBV12-3 or TRBV12-4, the J gene TRBJ2-5; 8 positions agree with TRBD2. The CDR3 is 13 residues long. The V gene end was trimmed by 6 bases and the J gene end by 5 bases; junction bases not matched to a gene: 5. The CDR3 coding sequence is TGTGCCAGCAGACCACTAGCGGACGAGACCCAGTACTTC. Its protein product is CASRPLADETQYF.

This clonotype was detected once. V gene TRBV24-1 combines with J gene TRBJ2-5; no definite D call. The germline V and J ends were trimmed by 3 bases and 4 bases, with 5 bases remaining between them. CDR1 and CDR2 from the germline V gene are KGHDR and SFDVKD. The CDR3 is 12 residues long. CDR3 loop: CATSDRTETQYF. Written as DNA, the CDR3 is TGTGCCACCAGTGATCGGACAGAGACCCAGTACTTC.

Of note for this clonotype: This clone may be a read error of a much larger clone one base away. CDR3 region: CASSLGSWGTEALF. The CDR3 DNA reads TGTGCCAGCAGCTTAGGGTCTTGGGGCACTGAAGCTCTCTTT. The chain uses TRBV7-9 and TRBJ1-1, with D maybe TRBD1 (5 bases). CDR1 and CDR2 from the germline V gene are SEHNR and FQNEAQ (reference sequence). CDR3 length equals 14 residues.

This rearrangement joins TRBV5-1 to TRBJ2-7, with 9 bases identical to TRBD1. With 1 base clipped from V and 5 bases from J, the junction kept 7 bases outside the gene matches. This CDR3 spans 15 amino acids. The V gene's germline CDR1 is SGHRS and CDR2 YFSETQ. In DNA form, the CDR3 reads TGCGCCAGCAGCTTGTGGGACAGGGCCATCCACGAGCAGTACTTC. Amino acids: CASSLWDRAIHEQYF. Full variable domain (rest looked up from reference TRBV5-1 and TRBJ2-7): KAGVTQTPRYLIKTRGQQVTLSCSPISGHRSVSWYQQTPGQGLQFLFEYFSETQRNKGNFPGRFSGRQFSNSRSEMNVSTLELGDSALYLCASSLWDRAIHEQYFGPGTRLTVT.

In its sample, this clonotype was seen many times. The J gene is TRBJ1-1, the V gene TRBV5-6, with a tentative D call TRBD1 (6 bases). The ends were cut back, 6 bases at V and 0 bases at J, with 12 bases in the middle. CDR3 length: 14 amino acids. Germline V lookup: CDR1 SGHDT, CDR2 YYEEEE. The CDR3 DNA is TGTGCCAGCACCATACAGGGATTGAACACTGAAGCTTTCTTT. It yields the protein CASTIQGLNTEAFF.

This clonotype appeared a few times. This CDR3 is CSARAPWGEEYEQYF. CDR3 coding DNA: TGCAGTGCTAGAGCCCCCTGGGGGGAGGAATACGAGCAGTACTTC. This chain joins TRBV20-1 and TRBJ2-7; D perhaps matches TRBD2 (6 bases). CDR3 length: 15 residues. V lost 1 base, J lost 4 bases, and 17 bases lay in between. Germline V CDR1 and CDR2: DFQATT, SNEGSKA (reference sequence).

In this sample, this clonotype turned up many times. The chain links TRBV6-1 to TRBJ2-7; 9 positions agree with TRBD2. CDR1 is MNHNS, CDR2 SASEGT, per germline. Germline trimming cut 1 base from V and 5 bases from J; bases unmatched to any gene: 6. The CDR3 extends over 15 amino acids. CDR3 sequence: CASSEDSGSNHEQYF. CDR3 nucleotide sequence: TGTGCCAGCAGTGAAGATAGCGGGAGTAATCACGAGCAGTACTTC.

This clonotype was found many times. This chain joins TRBV5-6 and TRBJ2-4; D not certain. The CDR3 extends over 11 amino acids. Germline CDR1 and CDR2: SGHDT and YYEEEE. V shed 0 bases and J shed 9 bases, with 4 bases lying between them. The CDR3 sequence is CASSLEGIQYF. CDR3 nucleotide sequence: TGTGCCAGCAGCTTGGAGGGCATTCAGTACTTC.

V and J are TRBV28 and TRBJ1-5, with D unresolved. The CDR3 is 15 residues long. V lost 2 bases and J 4 bases, leaving 12 bases between the germline ends. Germline V gives CDR1 MDHEN, CDR2 SYDVKM. The DNA of the CDR3 is TGTGCCAGCAGTTTAATGAGGGCGGGAAATCAGCCCCAGCATTTT. It specifies CASSLMRAGNQPQHF.

This clonotype has a count of ten or more. The chain couples TRBV5-6 to TRBJ1-2; D remains unclear. The germline V gene has CDR1 SGHDT and CDR2 YYEEEE. The CDR3 runs to 15 residues. Between the trimmed V and J ends, which lost 1 base and 3 bases, there was a span of 13 bases. The CDR3 DNA sequence: TGTGCCAGCAGCTTGTGGGGATCTGGGTACTATGGCTACACCTTC. It specifies CASSLWGSGYYGYTF.

This clonotype was seen ten or more times. This chain links TRBV4-1 with TRBJ2-5, with 8 bases identical to TRBD2. This CDR3 has 16 residues. V was clipped by 4 bases and J by 5 bases; unmatched bases: 12. CDR1 and CDR2 (germline): MGHRA, YSYEKL. In DNA form, the CDR3 reads TGCGCCAGCAGCCCACGGGGTGCGGGAGGTGCTGAGACCCAGTACTTC. Translation: CASSPRGAGGAETQYF.

This clonotype occurred a few times. The V gene is TRBV5-1, the J gene TRBJ2-5; 11 positions agree with TRBD1. V lost 0 bases to trimming and J lost 5 bases; unmatched junction nucleotides: 6. Germline V lookup: CDR1 SGHRS, CDR2 YFSETQ. This CDR3 is built from 16 residues. The CDR3: CASSLGTGGSRETQYF. The CDR3 DNA reads TGCGCCAGCAGCTTGGGGACAGGGGGCTCGCGGGAGACCCAGTACTTC.

The V call is TRBV27, the J call TRBJ2-4; tentatively, D is TRBD1 (5 bases). V lost 1 base to trimming and J lost 8 bases, with 12 bases between them. In germline, CDR1 is MNHEY, CDR2 SMNVEV (reference sequence). CDR3 length: 14 amino acids. The DNA of the CDR3 is TGTGCCAGCAGTTTATACCAGGGCTTGGACATTCAGTACTTC. Its protein is CASSLYQGLDIQYF.

There are many counts of this clonotype. The chain recombines TRBV19 with TRBJ2-5, with TRBD2 as a possible D gene (5 bases). The CDR3 is 15 amino acids. CDR1 LNHDA and CDR2 SQIVND come from the germline V gene (reference sequence). Trimming shortened V by 3 bases and J by 1 base, and 12 bases separated the two germline ends. CDR3 amino acids: CASSMPGLTQETQYF. DNA of the CDR3: TGTGCCAGTAGTATGCCAGGACTTACCCAAGAGACCCAGTACTTC.